These 12 T cell receptor beta chains were all obtained from the same sample, sequenced in a study of blood T cell repertoires in COVID-19. Clones were sequenced by immunoSEQ multiplex PCR, and TCRdb holds only the in-frame ones, with some missing. Counted here are about 100,000 clones, approximately 93% occurring once; the ten biggest clones make up roughly 0.99%. Sequencing input: peripheral blood. The receptor set was obtained from a man aged 60 to 69 with acute or convalescent COVID-19.

The chain employs TRBV24-1 and TRBJ2-3, with 8 bases matching TRBD2. Germline V gives CDR1 KGHDR, CDR2 SFDVKD. This CDR3 spans 16 amino acids. With V trimmed by 3 bases and J by 2 bases, 6 bases remained unmatched. This CDR3 reads CATSDPTSGYTDTQYF. As DNA, the CDR3 is TGTGCCACCAGTGATCCCACTAGCGGATACACAGATACGCAGTATTTT.

The rearrangement joins TRBV28 to TRBJ2-2; tentative D call: TRBD2 (6 bases). V shed 7 bases and J shed 7 bases, with 16 bases lying between them. Germline assignment: CDR1 MDHEN and CDR2 SYDVKM. This CDR3 has 14 amino acids. The CDR3 protein is CASTGSGPHGELFF. The CDR3 nucleotides read TGTGCCAGCACTGGAAGCGGGCCTCACGGGGAGCTGTTTTTT.

The gene calls are TRBV6-5 and TRBJ1-2, with 9 bases identical to TRBD1. The V and J ends lost 4 bases and 6 bases, in that order; junction bases with no gene match: 3. This CDR3 comprises 13 residues. The germline gives CDR1 MNHEY, CDR2 SVGAGI. CDR3 DNA sequence: TGTGCCAGCAGTTCCAGACAGGGGGATGGCTACACCTTC. Its translation: CASSSRQGDGYTF.

This clone was seen a single time. The rearrangement links TRBV2 to TRBJ2-7, with 12 bases fitting TRBD2. Germline V gives CDR1 SNHLY, CDR2 FYNNEI. This CDR3 has 12 amino acids. V dropped 5 bases and J dropped 7; count of bases not matched to a gene: 0. For the CDR3, the DNA is TGTGCCAGCAGTCTAGCGGGGGGGGAGCAGTACGTC. Translation gives CASSLAGGEQYV.

The genes are TRBV1 and TRBJ2-1; the D segment call TRBD2 is taken from the table without a DNA check. TRBV1 is classified as a pseudogene. The CDR3 has 20 amino acids. CDR3 amino acids: CTSSHEGTSGRNCSYNEQFF. CDR3 coding DNA: TGCACCAGCAGCCACGAAGGGACTAGCGGGAGGAATTGTTCCTACAATGAGCAGTTCTTC.

The chain couples TRBV10-3 to TRBJ1-1; D ambiguous. V lost 10 bases and J lost 1, with 10 bases in between. The CDR3 totals 12 residues. Germline V gives CDR1 ENHRY, CDR2 SYGVKD. The CDR3 is CATHSKNTEAFF. CDR3 DNA sequence: TGTGCCACCCACTCAAAGAACACTGAAGCTTTCTTT.

The CDR3 nucleotides are TGTGCCAGTAGTATAGGTGGAGGACAGGGCTCCCTCTATGGCTACACCTTC. This sequence encodes CASSIGGGQGSLYGYTF. The J gene is TRBJ1-2, the V gene TRBV19, with 8 bases that match TRBD1. Trimming took 1 base from V and 4 from J; bases not matched to a gene: 11. CDR3 length: 17 residues. Looked up from germline, CDR1 is LNHDA and CDR2 is SQIVND (reference sequence).

The genes are TRBV5-1 and TRBJ2-5; TRBD1 is a possible D gene (5 bases). This CDR3 has 12 amino acids. V was pared by 2 bases and J by 13 bases, with 15 bases between. Germline lookup yields CDR1 SGHRS and CDR2 YFSETQ. CDR3 in amino acids: CASSLETGSPYF. In nucleotides, the CDR3 is TGCGCCAGCAGCTTAGAAACAGGTTCCCCGTACTTC.

The J gene is TRBJ2-5, the V gene TRBV14, with 8 bases matching TRBD2. Germline trimming cut 4 bases from V and 5 bases from J; bases unmatched to any gene: 9. The CDR3 spans 15 residues. Germline assignment: CDR1 SGHDN and CDR2 FVKESK. The CDR3 protein is CASSPPGLDRETQYF. The DNA for the CDR3 is TGTGCCAGCAGCCCACCGGGACTAGATCGGGAGACCCAGTACTTC.

The genes are TRBV21-1 and TRBJ1-1; TRBD1 is the table's D call and was not checked against the DNA. TRBV21-1 represents a pseudogene. The CDR3 totals 16 residues. The CDR3 DNA reads TGTGCCAGCAGCAATGGGCCGGGACAGGGACACACTGAAGCTTTCTTT. Its protein product is CASSNGPGQGHTEAFF.

V usage is TRBV6-1 and J usage is TRBJ1-5, with D tentatively TRBD1 (5 bases). Germline assignment: CDR1 MNHNS and CDR2 SASEGT. This CDR3 is built from 15 residues. Trimming left V 1 base short and J 1 base short, with 8 bases between. The CDR3 sequence: CASSEEGVSNQPQHF. In DNA form, the CDR3 reads TGTGCCAGCAGTGAAGAAGGGGTGAGCAATCAGCCCCAGCATTTT.

In its sample, this clone was seen once. CDR3 sequence: CASSWTGGAETQYF. The CDR3 region has the DNA TGTGCCAGTAGCTGGACAGGGGGCGCTGAGACCCAGTACTTC. The chain links TRBV19 to TRBJ2-5, with 11 bases fitting TRBD1. Trimming at V came to 6 bases and at J to 5 bases, leaving 5 bases not matched to a gene. The CDR3 has 14 residues. Germline CDR1 reads LNHDA; CDR2 reads SQIVND (reference sequence). Filled out from reference TRBV19 and TRBJ2-5, the complete variable domain reads DGGITQSPKYLFRKEGQNVTLSCEQNLNHDAMYWYRQDPGQGLRLIYYSQIVNDFQKGDIAEGYSVSREKKESFPLTVTSAQKNPTAFYLCASSWTGGAETQYFGPGTRLLVL.